Listed here are 32 T cell receptor beta chains from one sample, sequenced in a study of blood T cell repertoires in COVID-19. Assay: immunoSEQ multiplex PCR; the TCRdb copy retains only in-frame clones and omits some. The data show 310,000 or so clones, with around 90% seen just once and around 10% held by the top ten. Sequencing was carried out using PBMCs or T cells enriched from blood (not recorded which). These receptors originate from a woman between 18 and 30 years old who had recovered from COVID-19.

The chain uses TRBV7-9 and TRBJ2-1, with D tentatively TRBD2 (5 bases). Between the trimmed V and J ends, which lost 7 bases and 0 bases, there was a span of 13 bases. Germline-derived CDR1 and CDR2 are SEHNR and FQNEAQ (reference sequence). The CDR3 runs to 15 residues. The CDR3 spells CASTATEGSYNEQFF. The CDR3 DNA is TGTGCCAGCACCGCTACAGAGGGCTCCTACAATGAGCAGTTCTTC.

The chain carries TRBV7-2 and TRBJ2-5, with 7 bases aligning to TRBD2. The junction had 7 bases not matched to a gene; V was cut back by 5 bases and J by 7 bases. CDR3 length: 13 residues. Per the germline V gene, CDR1 is SGHTA and CDR2 is FQGNSA. CDR3 DNA sequence: TGTGCCAGCAGCCAAGGACTAGGGCGGACCCAGTACTTC. It translates to CASSQGLGRTQYF.

The chain is built from TRBV2 and TRBJ1-5; D unresolved. CDR1 is SNHLY and CDR2 is FYNNEI in the germline V gene. V was trimmed by 7 bases and J by 3 bases, leaving 7 bases between them. The CDR3 loop spans 12 amino acids. The CDR3 DNA sequence: TGTGCCAGCATGGCAAACAATCAGCCCCAGCATTTT. Translation gives CASMANNQPQHF. Full variable domain (missing parts from reference TRBV2 and TRBJ1-5): EPEVTQTPSHQVTQMGQEVILRCVPISNHLYFYWYRQILGQKVEFLVSFYNNEISEKSEIFDDQFSVERPDGSNFTLKIRSTKLEDSAMYFCASMANNQPQHFGDGTRLSIL.

The chain is built from TRBV28 and TRBJ1-2; D not resolved. The V end was cut by 3 bases, the J end by 8 bases, with 13 bases between. The germline V gene has CDR1 MDHEN and CDR2 SYDVKM. The CDR3 has 13 residues. The CDR3 sequence is CASSFDPERGYTF. The CDR3 DNA reads TGTGCCAGCAGTTTTGACCCAGAGAGGGGCTACACCTTC.

The genes are TRBV5-1 and TRBJ2-7; no reliable D call. CDR1 SGHRS and CDR2 YFSETQ come from the germline V gene. Trimming pared 0 bases from V and 5 bases from J, leaving 9 bases between. This CDR3 comprises 13 residues. This CDR3 is CASSLAFGHEQYF. In DNA, the CDR3 is TGCGCCAGCAGCTTGGCCTTTGGGCACGAGCAGTACTTC. Variable domain in full (rest from reference TRBV5-1 and TRBJ2-7): KAGVTQTPRYLIKTRGQQVTLSCSPISGHRSVSWYQQTPGQGLQFLFEYFSETQRNKGNFPGRFSGRQFSNSRSEMNVSTLELGDSALYLCASSLAFGHEQYFGPGTRLTVT.

V usage is TRBV7-3 and J usage is TRBJ2-1; TRBD2 might be the D (6 bases). Germline V CDR1 and CDR2: SGHTA, FQGTGA. CDR3 length: 18 residues. Trimming left V 6 bases short and J 0 bases short, with 21 bases between. The CDR3 loop is CASSPGTRAGISYNEQFF. The CDR3 region has the DNA TGTGCCAGCAGTCCCGGAACCCGAGCGGGCATCTCCTACAATGAGCAGTTCTTC.

The chain combines TRBV9 with TRBJ1-1, with 7 positions matching TRBD1. This CDR3 has 14 residues. The junction had 2 bases not matched to a gene; V was cut back by 0 bases and J by 3 bases. Germline V gene sequence: CDR1 SGDLS, CDR2 YYNGEE. The CDR3 loop reads CASSVVRGHTEAFF. The DNA of the CDR3 is TGTGCCAGCAGCGTAGTAAGGGGGCACACTGAAGCTTTCTTT.

The chain employs TRBV18 and TRBJ2-1, with 14 positions matching TRBD2. With 6 bases clipped from V and 7 bases from J, the junction kept 5 bases outside the gene matches. Germline assignment: CDR1 KGHSH and CDR2 LQKENI. The length of the CDR3 is 15 residues. The DNA for the CDR3 is TGTGCCAGCTCCCCCGGGACTAGCGGGAGTAATGAGCAGTTCTTC. Translating it yields CASSPGTSGSNEQFF.

The chain links TRBV19 to TRBJ2-3; TRBD2 matches at 13 bases. V shed 4 bases and J 4 bases; nucleotides not matched to a gene: 2. CDR1 is LNHDA and CDR2 is SQIVND in the germline V gene (reference sequence). CDR3 length equals 15 residues. CDR3 residues: CASSRLAGGSDTQYF. For the CDR3, the DNA is TGTGCCAGTAGTAGACTAGCGGGAGGATCAGATACGCAGTATTTT. The variable domain in full, with the rest retrieved from reference TRBV19 and TRBJ2-3, is DGGITQSPKYLFRKEGQNVTLSCEQNLNHDAMYWYRQDPGQGLRLIYYSQIVNDFQKGDIAEGYSVSREKKESFPLTVTSAQKNPTAFYLCASSRLAGGSDTQYFGPGTRLTVL.

The rearrangement joins TRBV15 to TRBJ1-1; D is uncertain. The V end lost 0 bases, the J end lost 4 bases, and 12 bases lay between the germline ends. CDR3 size: 15 residues. Germline CDR1 is LNHNV and CDR2 is YYDKDF (reference sequence). The DNA for the CDR3 is TGTGCCACCAGCAGAGATCGTCAAGCCTTCACTGAAGCTTTCTTT. It specifies CATSRDRQAFTEAFF. Filled out from reference TRBV15 and TRBJ1-1, the complete variable domain reads DAMVIQNPRYQVTQFGKPVTLSCSQTLNHNVMYWYQQKSSQAPKLLFHYYDKDFNNEADTPDNFQSRRPNTSFCFLDIRSPGLGDTAMYLCATSRDRQAFTEAFFGQGTRLTVV.

The rearrangement joins TRBV5-1 to TRBJ2-1, with 9 positions matching TRBD2. The CDR3 extends over 14 amino acids. Germline V gene sequence: CDR1 SGHRS, CDR2 YFSETQ. Trimming cost V 4 bases and J 3 bases; bases outside gene matches: 2. This CDR3 reads CASSSGGIYNEQFF. CDR3 bases: TGCGCCAGCAGCAGCGGGGGGATCTACAATGAGCAGTTCTTC.

The chain uses TRBV19 and TRBJ2-7, with 12 bases lining up with TRBD1. J gave up 4 bases and V 4 bases, and 5 bases lay outside the gene matches. Germline V gives CDR1 LNHDA, CDR2 SQIVND (reference sequence). This CDR3 comprises 15 residues. CDR3 bases: TGTGCCAGTAGTACGGGACAGGGGGCCTATTACGAGCAGTACTTC. Its protein is CASSTGQGAYYEQYF.

This chain links TRBV7-8 with TRBJ2-2; the D is unclear. Germline CDR1 SGHVS, CDR2 FQNEAQ. Trimming took off 0 bases at V and 6 bases at J, with 8 bases between the two ends. This CDR3 is 14 amino acids long. The CDR3 region has the DNA TGTGCCAGCAGCTTAGCTGAGGCGGCCGGGGAGCTGTTTTTT. Translating it yields CASSLAEAAGELFF.

The CDR3 region is CAIRGQGTTYEQYF. The CDR3 nucleotides are TGTGCCATCAGGGGACAGGGGACAACCTACGAGCAGTACTTC. The rearrangement uses TRBV10-3 and TRBJ2-7; 10 bases agree with TRBD1. V lost 6 bases and J lost 2; bases outside the gene matches: 4. The CDR3 contains 14 residues. Germline CDR1 is ENHRY and CDR2 is SYGVKD.

The CDR3, as DNA: TGTGCCAGCAGCACAGAACCCATAGCGGGCCGCTACGAGCAGTACTTC. Its protein is CASSTEPIAGRYEQYF. This chain links TRBV9 with TRBJ2-7; 7 bases fit TRBD2. Trimming took 4 bases from V and 3 from J; bases not matched to a gene: 13. CDR1 is SGDLS and CDR2 is YYNGEE in the germline V gene. This CDR3 has 16 amino acids.

This clone has only a few counts. This chain links TRBV7-8 with TRBJ1-5; the match to TRBD1 covers 8 bases. The CDR3 consists of 14 residues. Germline loops: CDR1 SGHVS, CDR2 FQNEAQ. The junction had 3 bases not matched to a gene; V was cut back by 4 bases and J by 4 bases. CDR3: CASSWGTGNQPQHF. The CDR3 DNA reads TGTGCCAGCAGCTGGGGGACAGGTAATCAGCCCCAGCATTTT.

The sample holds many counts of this clone. The DNA for the CDR3 is TGTGCCAGCAGCCAAGAGAGGGACATGAGGGAGCAGTTCTTC. This sequence encodes CASSQERDMREQFF. J is TRBJ2-1 and V is TRBV4-2; D may be TRBD1 (6 bases). The CDR3 length is 14 residues. V was cut by 0 bases and J by 10 bases, with 13 bases left in between. Germline loops: CDR1 LGHNA, CDR2 YNFKEQ.

The chain joins TRBV19 to TRBJ1-5; a weak D match, TRBD1 (5 bases). Germline loops: CDR1 LNHDA, CDR2 SQIVND (reference sequence). There are 14 residues in the CDR3. V was trimmed by 8 bases and J by 4 bases, leaving 15 bases between them. Here the CDR3 DNA reads TGTGCCAGTCGAGACCTCCGGGGGAATCAGCCCCAGCATTTT. Amino acid sequence: CASRDLRGNQPQHF.

The CDR3 spells CASSAAGQGYFPGNTIYF. In DNA form, the CDR3 reads TGTGCCAGCAGCGCCGCGGGACAGGGGTATTTCCCTGGAAACACCATATATTTT. This chain uses TRBV7-2 with TRBJ1-3; 10 bases line up with TRBD1. J was trimmed by 2 bases and V by 5 bases; bases with no gene match: 12. The CDR3 is made up of 18 amino acids. Germline loops: CDR1 SGHTA, CDR2 FQGNSA. Filled out from reference TRBV7-2 and TRBJ1-3, the complete variable domain reads GAGVSQSPSNKVTEKGKDVELRCDPISGHTALYWYRQSLGQGLEFLIYFQGNSAPDKSGLPSDRFSAERTGGSVSTLTIQRTQQEDSAVYLCASSAAGQGYFPGNTIYFGEGSWLTVV.

This sequence joins TRBV4-1 and TRBJ1-2; 9 nucleotides agree with TRBD1. The CDR3 runs to 17 residues. V lost 1 base, J lost 8 bases, and 14 bases stayed unmatched. CDR1 is MGHRA and CDR2 is YSYEKL in the germline V gene. CDR3 nucleotide sequence: TGCGCCAGCAGCCAAGGTCCCTCACAACAGGGGGCAGGAGGCTACACCTTC. This sequence encodes CASSQGPSQQGAGGYTF.

The V and J genes are TRBV28 and TRBJ1-1; 9 positions match TRBD1. This CDR3 region has 15 residues. Germline assignment: CDR1 MDHEN and CDR2 SYDVKM. V trimming: 10 bases; J trimming: 0 bases; junction bases outside the gene matches: 9. The CDR3 DNA reads TGTGCCACCGTTGGGACAGGGAGCTTGAACACTGAAGCTTTCTTT. Translating it yields CATVGTGSLNTEAFF.

The genes are TRBV5-4 and TRBJ1-1; maybe TRBD1 (6 bases). The CDR3 sequence is 15 residues long. Deletions cut 4 bases from V and 0 bases from J, with 13 bases between. Germline assignment: CDR1 SGHNT and CDR2 YYREEE (reference sequence). The CDR3 DNA is TGTGCCAGCAGCCCGAGGACAGCCATGAACACTGAAGCTTTCTTT. It yields the protein CASSPRTAMNTEAFF.

The V and J genes are TRBV19 and TRBJ1-2, with D maybe TRBD1 (6 bases). The CDR3 covers 15 residues. CDR1 is LNHDA and CDR2 is SQIVND in the germline V gene (reference sequence). V was pared by 1 base and J by 4 bases, with 13 bases between. The CDR3 here is CASSIGGGGVYGYTF. The CDR3 coding sequence is TGTGCCAGTAGTATAGGCGGCGGGGGCGTCTATGGCTACACCTTC.

The V and J genes are TRBV10-2 and TRBJ1-2; a possible D gene is TRBD1 (6 bases). Germline V gene data show CDR1 as WSHSY and CDR2 as SAAADI. The CDR3 covers 13 residues. Deletions cut 7 bases from V and 1 base from J, with 10 bases between. CDR3 nucleotides: TGCGCCAGCACCGGACAGTTTAACTATGGCTACACCTTC. It specifies CASTGQFNYGYTF.

This clone was seen more than once but under ten times. The DNA of the CDR3 is TGTGCCAGCAGTTTATCGTCGACTTACACTGAAGCTTTCTTT. Protein: CASSLSSTYTEAFF. The chain joins TRBV28 to TRBJ1-1, with D uncertain. This CDR3 region has 14 residues. Germline CDR1 reads MDHEN; CDR2 reads SYDVKM. The V and J ends lost 1 base and 3 bases respectively, with 9 bases between them.

This rearrangement joins TRBV24-1 to TRBJ1-1; D unresolved. This CDR3 has 13 amino acids. The V end lost 0 bases, the J end lost 11 bases, and 12 bases lay between the germline ends. From germline, CDR1 is KGHDR and CDR2 SFDVKD. The CDR3 protein is CATSDLEVTGAFF. CDR3 bases: TGTGCCACCAGTGATTTGGAGGTGACGGGGGCTTTCTTT.

The chain is built from TRBV5-1 and TRBJ1-4; D possibly corresponds to TRBD1 (5 bases). The CDR3 runs 14 residues. In germline, CDR1 is SGHRS, CDR2 YFSETQ. V lost 4 bases, J lost 5 bases, and 12 bases lay in between. In nucleotides, the CDR3 is TGCGCCAGCAGCCTGGAGGACATGAATGAAAAACTGTTTTTT. It codes for CASSLEDMNEKLFF.

The chain recombines TRBV19 with TRBJ1-1, with TRBD1 matching over 8 bases. The V segment lost 10 bases and the J segment 3 bases; nucleotides outside the gene matches: 10. Germline V gene lookup returns CDR1 LNHDA and CDR2 SQIVND (reference sequence). The CDR3 runs to 14 residues. CDR3 in DNA: TGTGCCACCAGGACAGGGAAGAGAGACACTGAAGCTTTCTTT. Protein sequence: CATRTGKRDTEAFF.

The genes are TRBV4-1 and TRBJ1-1, with D possibly matching TRBD1 (5 bases). Germline V gene sequence: CDR1 MGHRA, CDR2 YSYEKL. V lost 4 bases, J lost 3 bases, and 18 bases lay in between. The CDR3 loop spans 16 amino acids. DNA for the CDR3: TGCGCCAGCAGCCTGCGGGACTCTTGGATGGACACTGAAGCTTTCTTT. This gives the protein CASSLRDSWMDTEAFF.

The J gene is TRBJ2-1, the V gene TRBV3-1 (or the pseudogene TRBV3-2), with D uncertain. CDR1 is LGHDT and CDR2 is YNNKEL in the germline V gene (reference sequence). V lost 0 bases and J lost 4, with 16 bases in between. The CDR3 runs 17 residues. The CDR3 DNA sequence: TGTGCCAGCAGCCAAGATCTGGCCGGGTCCGGTTACAATGAGCAGTTCTTC. It translates to CASSQDLAGSGYNEQFF.

This chain links TRBV2 with TRBJ1-4, with TRBD1 matching 10 bases. The germline V gene encodes CDR1 SNHLY and CDR2 FYNNEI. V was pared by 5 bases and J by 7 bases, with 4 bases of the junction left unmatched. The CDR3 loop spans 14 amino acids. CDR3 sequence: CASSPDRGREKLFF. The DNA of the CDR3 is TGTGCCAGCAGTCCTGACAGGGGGCGTGAAAAACTGTTTTTT.

The chain combines TRBV7-7 with TRBJ2-3, with 9 bases fitting TRBD2. V gave up 3 bases and J gave up 2 bases; unmatched junction bases: 3. This CDR3 region has 15 residues. CDR1 is SSHAT and CDR2 is FNYEAQ in the germline V gene (reference sequence). The CDR3 sequence: CASSLAGGPTDTQYF. CDR3 DNA sequence: TGTGCCAGCAGCTTGGCGGGGGGGCCCACAGATACGCAGTATTTT.